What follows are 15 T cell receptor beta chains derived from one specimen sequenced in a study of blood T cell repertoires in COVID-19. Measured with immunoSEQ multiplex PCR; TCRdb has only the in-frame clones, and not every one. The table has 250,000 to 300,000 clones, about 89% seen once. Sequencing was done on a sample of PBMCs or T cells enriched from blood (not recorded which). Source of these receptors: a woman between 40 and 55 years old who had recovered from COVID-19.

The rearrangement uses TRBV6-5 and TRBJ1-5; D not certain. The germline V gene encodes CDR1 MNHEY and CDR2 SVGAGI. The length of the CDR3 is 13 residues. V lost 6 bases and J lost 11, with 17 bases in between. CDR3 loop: CASRVQESAAQHF. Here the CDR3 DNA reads TGTGCCAGCAGGGTCCAGGAATCAGCGGCCCAGCATTTT.

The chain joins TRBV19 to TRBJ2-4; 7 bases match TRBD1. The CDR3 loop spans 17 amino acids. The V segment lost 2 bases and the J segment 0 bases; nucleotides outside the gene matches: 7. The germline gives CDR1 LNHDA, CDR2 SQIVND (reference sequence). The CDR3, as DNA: TGTGCCAGTAGTATACGGACAGGAACCTTAGCCAAAAACATTCAGTACTTC. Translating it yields CASSIRTGTLAKNIQYF.

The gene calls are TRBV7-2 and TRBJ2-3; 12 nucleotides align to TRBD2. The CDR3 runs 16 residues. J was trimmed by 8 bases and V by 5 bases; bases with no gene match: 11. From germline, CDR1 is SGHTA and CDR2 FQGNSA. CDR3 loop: CASSHTLASGRGTQYF. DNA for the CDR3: TGTGCCAGCAGCCATACCCTAGCTAGCGGGAGGGGTACGCAGTATTTT.

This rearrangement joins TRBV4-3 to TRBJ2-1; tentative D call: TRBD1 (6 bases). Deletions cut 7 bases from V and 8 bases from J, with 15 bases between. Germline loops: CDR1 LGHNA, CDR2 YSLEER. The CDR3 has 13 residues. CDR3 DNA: TGCGCCAGCAACCGCAGGGGTGTCGATGAGCAGTTCTTC. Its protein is CASNRRGVDEQFF.

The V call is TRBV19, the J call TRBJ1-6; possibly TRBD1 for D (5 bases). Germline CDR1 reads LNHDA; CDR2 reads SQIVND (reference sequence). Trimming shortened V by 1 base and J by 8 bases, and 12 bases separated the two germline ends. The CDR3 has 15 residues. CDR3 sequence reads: CASSIARGSDSPLHF. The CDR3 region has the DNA TGTGCCAGTAGTATAGCTAGGGGAAGCGATTCACCCCTCCACTTT.

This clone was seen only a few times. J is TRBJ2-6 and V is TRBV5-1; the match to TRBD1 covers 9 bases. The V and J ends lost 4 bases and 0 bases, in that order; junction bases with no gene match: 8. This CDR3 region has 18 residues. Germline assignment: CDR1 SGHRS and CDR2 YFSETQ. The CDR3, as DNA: TGCGCCAGCAGCCCGGGACAGGGTTTCCTCTCTGGGGCCAACGTCCTGACTTTC. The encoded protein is CASSPGQGFLSGANVLTF.

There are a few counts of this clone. CDR3 loop: CASSLGQGDYGYTF. As DNA, the CDR3 is TGCGCCAGCAGCCTGGGACAGGGGGACTATGGCTACACCTTC. The chain uses TRBV4-3 and TRBJ1-2, with 11 nucleotides matching TRBD1. Germline V gives CDR1 LGHNA, CDR2 YSLEER. Trimming at V came to 4 bases and at J to 3 bases, leaving 1 base not matched to a gene. The CDR3 loop spans 14 amino acids.

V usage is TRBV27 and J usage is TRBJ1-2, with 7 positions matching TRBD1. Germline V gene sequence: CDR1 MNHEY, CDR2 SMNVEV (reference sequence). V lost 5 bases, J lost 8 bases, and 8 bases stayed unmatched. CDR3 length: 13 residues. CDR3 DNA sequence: TGTGCCAGCAGTCTACCGACAGGGCGCGGCTACACCTTC. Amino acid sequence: CASSLPTGRGYTF.

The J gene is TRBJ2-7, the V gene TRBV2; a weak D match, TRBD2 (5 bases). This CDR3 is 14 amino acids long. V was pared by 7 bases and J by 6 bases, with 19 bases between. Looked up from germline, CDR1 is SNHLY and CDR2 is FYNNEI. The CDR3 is CASMRAPTSGEQYF. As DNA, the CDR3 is TGTGCCAGCATGAGGGCCCCAACTTCGGGCGAGCAGTACTTC.

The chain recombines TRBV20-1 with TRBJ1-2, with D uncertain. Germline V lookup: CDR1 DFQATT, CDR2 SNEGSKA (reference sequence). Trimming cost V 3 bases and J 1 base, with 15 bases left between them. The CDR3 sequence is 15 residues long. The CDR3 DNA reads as TGCAGTGCTAGTTTACCCGGTGCCCTTAACTATGGCTACACCTTC. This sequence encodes CSASLPGALNYGYTF.

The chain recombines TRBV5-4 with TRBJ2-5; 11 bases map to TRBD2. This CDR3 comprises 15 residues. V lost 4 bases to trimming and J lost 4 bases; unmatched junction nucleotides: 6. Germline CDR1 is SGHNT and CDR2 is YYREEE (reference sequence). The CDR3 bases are TGTGCCAGCAGCACATTAGCGGGAGGGCCAGAGACCCAGTACTTC. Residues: CASSTLAGGPETQYF. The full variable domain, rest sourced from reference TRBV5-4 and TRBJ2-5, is ETGVTQSPTHLIKTRGQQVTLRCSSQSGHNTVSWYQQALGQGPQFIFQYYREEENGRGNFPPRFSGLQFPNYSSELNVNALELDDSALYLCASSTLAGGPETQYFGPGTRLLVL.

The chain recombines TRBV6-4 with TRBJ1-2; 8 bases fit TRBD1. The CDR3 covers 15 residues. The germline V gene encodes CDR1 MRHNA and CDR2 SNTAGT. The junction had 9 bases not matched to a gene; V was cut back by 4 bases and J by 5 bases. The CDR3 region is CASSVSGTGIYGYTF. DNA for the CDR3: TGTGCCAGCAGTGTATCTGGGACAGGAATTTATGGCTACACCTTC.

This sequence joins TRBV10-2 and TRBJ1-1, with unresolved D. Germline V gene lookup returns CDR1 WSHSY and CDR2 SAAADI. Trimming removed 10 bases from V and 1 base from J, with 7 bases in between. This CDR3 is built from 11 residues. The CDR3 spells CATGGNTEAFF. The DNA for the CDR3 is TGCGCCACCGGAGGGAACACTGAAGCTTTCTTT.

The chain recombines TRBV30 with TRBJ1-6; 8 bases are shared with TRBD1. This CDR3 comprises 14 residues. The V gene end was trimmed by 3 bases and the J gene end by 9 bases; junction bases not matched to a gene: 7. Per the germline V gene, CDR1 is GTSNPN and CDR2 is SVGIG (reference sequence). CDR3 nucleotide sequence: TGTGCCTGGAGGCGACAGGGGCCAAGTTCACCCCTCCACTTT. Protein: CAWRRQGPSSPLHF.

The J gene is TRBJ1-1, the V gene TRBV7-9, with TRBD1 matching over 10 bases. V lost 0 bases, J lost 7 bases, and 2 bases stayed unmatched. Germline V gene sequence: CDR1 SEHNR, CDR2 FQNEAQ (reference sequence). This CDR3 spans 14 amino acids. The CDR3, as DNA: TGTGCCAGCAGCTTAGCTGGGACAGGGGTTGAAGCTTTCTTT. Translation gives CASSLAGTGVEAFF.